These 21 T cell receptor beta chains were sequenced from one sample in a study of blood T cell repertoires in COVID-19 (dated by TCRdb to 2018 to 2020). The library was obtained by the immunoSEQ multiplex PCR assay. The table comes from immuneACCESS by way of TCRdb, which keeps in-frame sequences with V and J called. Part of the clones is missing from these tables; in studies checked, under half for an unresolved V gene and the rest for unknown reasons. The sample has 85,000 to 100,000 clones on record, approximately 86% of them singletons. Roughly 2% of the sample lies in the top ten. Sample: peripheral blood. The receptors derive from a man aged 50 or older with COVID-19, enrolled during active disease.

The J gene is TRBJ1-5, the V gene TRBV27; D not resolved. There are 17 residues in the CDR3. Germline CDR1 is MNHEY and CDR2 is SMNVEV (reference sequence). V gave up 5 bases and J gave up 2 bases, with 19 bases separating them. Here the CDR3 DNA reads TGTGCCAGCAGTCCCACCCCGACGAGGTTGGGCAATCAGCCCCAGCATTTT. It codes for CASSPTPTRLGNQPQHF.

The V gene is TRBV5-5, the J gene TRBJ2-1; D is ambiguous. Trimming left V 1 base short and J 4 bases short, with 9 bases between. Germline V gene data show CDR1 as SGHKS and CDR2 as YYEKEE (reference sequence). The CDR3 consists of 14 residues. As DNA, the CDR3 is TGTGCCAGCAGCTTGCTTACAGATTACAATGAGCAGTTCTTC. Its translation is CASSLLTDYNEQFF.

This clone was detected only once. The V and J genes are TRBV5-1 and TRBJ1-6; D gene ambiguous. The V gene's germline CDR1 is SGHRS and CDR2 YFSETQ. V shed 1 base and J shed 7 bases, with 6 bases lying between them. The CDR3 is 13 amino acids. The CDR3 coding sequence is TGCGCCAGCAGCTTGCCGGGGAATTCACCCCTCCACTTT. It encodes CASSLPGNSPLHF.

The rearrangement uses TRBV9 and TRBJ2-3; 12 bases line up with TRBD2. CDR3 length: 17 residues. Looked up from germline, CDR1 is SGDLS and CDR2 is YYNGEE. Unmatched junction bases numbered 6, after V lost 4 bases and J lost 0 bases. CDR3 loop: CASSRGLAGSSTDTQYF. The CDR3 DNA follows: TGTGCCAGCAGCCGCGGACTAGCGGGGTCTAGCACAGATACGCAGTATTTT.

The V call is TRBV11-2, the J call TRBJ1-1; D perhaps matches TRBD1 (5 bases). The germline V and J ends were trimmed by 3 bases and 2 bases, with 10 bases remaining between them. This CDR3 comprises 14 residues. Per germline, CDR1 SGHAT and CDR2 FQNNGV. Here the CDR3 reads CASSFSGGNTEAFF. In nucleotides, the CDR3 is TGTGCCAGCAGCTTCTCGGGGGGTAACACTGAAGCTTTCTTT.

V gene TRBV11-2 combines with J gene TRBJ2-7; D is perhaps TRBD2 (5 bases). V was trimmed by 2 bases and J by 6 bases, leaving 8 bases between them. The CDR3 is 12 amino acids. Per the germline V gene, CDR1 is SGHAT and CDR2 is FQNNGV. The CDR3 DNA reads as TGTGCCAGCAGCTTAAGAGGGCTCGAGCAGTACTTC. It codes for CASSLRGLEQYF.

The rearrangement joins TRBV19 to TRBJ1-3; D may be TRBD1 (6 bases). CDR1 is LNHDA and CDR2 is SQIVND in the germline V gene (reference sequence). V dropped 5 bases and J dropped 2 bases, with 10 bases sitting between them. CDR3 length equals 14 residues. The chain's CDR3 is CASSANRAGNTIYF. In DNA form, the CDR3 reads TGTGCCAGTAGTGCAAACAGGGCTGGAAACACCATATATTTT. Filled out from reference TRBV19 and TRBJ1-3, the complete variable domain reads DGGITQSPKYLFRKEGQNVTLSCEQNLNHDAMYWYRQDPGQGLRLIYYSQIVNDFQKGDIAEGYSVSREKKESFPLTVTSAQKNPTAFYLCASSANRAGNTIYFGEGSWLTVV.

The chain links TRBV27 to TRBJ1-2, with 7 bases matching TRBD1. Germline V gene lookup returns CDR1 MNHEY and CDR2 SMNVEV (reference sequence). Germline trimming cut 2 bases from V and 6 bases from J; bases unmatched to any gene: 3. The CDR3 contains 13 residues. The CDR3 DNA reads as TGTGCCAGCAGTTTACAGGGGGGAGATGGCTACACCTTC. As protein: CASSLQGGDGYTF.

This chain connects TRBV6-1 to TRBJ1-4; D possibly corresponds to TRBD1 (5 bases). The CDR3 contains 15 residues. The germline V and J ends were trimmed by 3 bases and 8 bases, with 16 bases remaining between them. The germline CDR1 and CDR2 sequences are MNHNS and SASEGT. The CDR3 bases are TGTGCCAGCAGTGAGCTATCGGGGGGGAGGGAAAAACTGTTTTTT. Translation gives CASSELSGGREKLFF.

V usage is TRBV4-1 and J usage is TRBJ1-1, with 7 bases lining up with TRBD1. This CDR3 comprises 14 residues. J gave up 2 bases and V 8 bases, and 8 bases lay outside the gene matches. Germline V gene sequence: CDR1 MGHRA, CDR2 YSYEKL. CDR3 amino acids: CASRRDRVNTEAFF. The CDR3 DNA is TGCGCCAGCCGCCGAGACAGGGTCAACACTGAAGCTTTCTTT.

The rearrangement joins TRBV2 to TRBJ2-5, with TRBD1 matching 9 bases. V was clipped by 6 bases and J by 4 bases; unmatched bases: 12. This CDR3 is built from 16 residues. Germline V gene lookup returns CDR1 SNHLY and CDR2 FYNNEI. The DNA of the CDR3 is TGTGCCAGCAGATCCCCGGGACAGGGCATTGGAGAGACCCAGTACTTC. Translating gives CASRSPGQGIGETQYF.

The chain recombines TRBV24-1 with TRBJ2-1, with 11 positions matching TRBD2. This CDR3 spans 18 amino acids. J lost 9 bases, V lost 3 bases, and 15 bases had no gene match. The germline CDR1 and CDR2 sequences are KGHDR and SFDVKD. The CDR3 reads CATSDPLAGEPKSSEQFF. CDR3 sequence (DNA): TGTGCCACCAGTGATCCACTAGCGGGGGAACCTAAATCCAGTGAGCAGTTCTTC.

CDR3 sequence (DNA): TGTGCCAGCAGCGTAACAGGGGGCGGCTCTGGAAACACCATATATTTT. Its translation: CASSVTGGGSGNTIYF. The chain links TRBV9 to TRBJ1-3; 9 bases agree with TRBD1. Germline CDR1 reads SGDLS; CDR2 reads YYNGEE. The CDR3 consists of 16 residues. The ends lost 1 base at V and 0 bases at J; junction bases unmatched: 2.

This clone has only one observation. This chain connects TRBV10-1 to TRBJ1-4, with 10 bases identical to TRBD1. CDR3 length: 18 amino acids. In germline, CDR1 is WNHNN, CDR2 SYGVQD (reference sequence). V lost 4 bases to trimming and J lost 2 bases; unmatched junction nucleotides: 10. The CDR3 coding sequence is TGCGCCAGCAGTGTGACCCCGGGACAGGGGTCGACTAATGAAAAACTGTTTTTT. As protein: CASSVTPGQGSTNEKLFF.

The genes are TRBV2 and TRBJ2-1, with 9 nucleotides matching TRBD2. V lost 4 bases and J lost 7; bases outside the gene matches: 5. The CDR3 sequence is 14 residues long. Germline-derived CDR1 and CDR2 are SNHLY and FYNNEI. The CDR3 DNA is TGTGCCAGCAGTGTAGCGGGGGCTTTGAATGAGCAGTTCTTC. The encoded protein is CASSVAGALNEQFF.

The V and J genes are TRBV5-4 and TRBJ1-6; D is undetermined. CDR3 length: 14 amino acids. From germline, CDR1 is SGHNT and CDR2 YYREEE (reference sequence). Trimming removed 0 bases from V and 7 bases from J, with 8 bases in between. The chain's CDR3 is CASSLAPTNSPLHF. In DNA form, the CDR3 reads TGTGCCAGCAGCTTGGCCCCAACAAATTCACCCCTCCACTTT.

The V and J genes are TRBV29-1 and TRBJ2-5; 8 bases match TRBD1. CDR3 length: 12 amino acids. The V and J ends lost 0 bases and 6 bases, in that order; junction bases with no gene match: 0. CDR1 SQVTM and CDR2 ANQGSEA come from the germline V gene. The CDR3 DNA follows: TGCAGCGTTGAAGACAGGGGGCAGACCCAGTACTTC. This translates into CSVEDRGQTQYF.

This chain's CDR3 is CASSARNRDGYTF. CDR3 in DNA: TGTGCCAGTAGTGCAAGAAACAGGGATGGCTACACCTTC. The J gene is TRBJ1-2, the V gene TRBV19; tentative D call: TRBD1 (6 bases). V lost 5 bases and J 6 bases, leaving 13 bases between the germline ends. Germline assignment: CDR1 LNHDA and CDR2 SQIVND (reference sequence). The CDR3 loop spans 13 amino acids. The variable domain in full, with the rest retrieved from reference TRBV19 and TRBJ1-2, is DGGITQSPKYLFRKEGQNVTLSCEQNLNHDAMYWYRQDPGQGLRLIYYSQIVNDFQKGDIAEGYSVSREKKESFPLTVTSAQKNPTAFYLCASSARNRDGYTFGSGTRLTVV.

V and J are TRBV6-5 and TRBJ2-7; 10 bases are a match to TRBD1. The V gene's germline CDR1 is MNHEY and CDR2 SVGAGI. This CDR3 is built from 13 residues. The V segment lost 7 bases and the J segment 10 bases; nucleotides outside the gene matches: 10. CDR3 loop: CASTRTGGGEQYF. The CDR3, as DNA: TGTGCCAGCACGAGGACAGGGGGGGGTGAACAGTACTTC.

The rearrangement joins TRBV19 to TRBJ2-2, with unresolved D. Per the germline V gene, CDR1 is LNHDA and CDR2 is SQIVND (reference sequence). This CDR3 has 14 residues. The CDR3 sequence is CATRSSGNTGELFF. The CDR3 DNA reads TGTGCAACCCGGTCGTCCGGGAACACCGGGGAGCTGTTTTTT. Combining the CDR3 with reference TRBV19 and TRBJ2-2 gives the whole variable domain DGGITQSPKYLFRKEGQNVTLSCEQNLNHDAMYWYRQDPGQGLRLIYYSQIVNDFQKGDIAEGYSVSREKKESFPLTVTSAQKNPTAFYLCATRSSGNTGELFFGEGSRLTVL.

The chain carries TRBV28 and TRBJ1-2, with TRBD1 matching 9 bases. The germline V gene encodes CDR1 MDHEN and CDR2 SYDVKM. The CDR3 is 14 amino acids. The V segment lost 7 bases and the J segment 6 bases; nucleotides outside the gene matches: 9. In DNA form, the CDR3 reads TGTGCCAGCATTCTCTCGGACAGGGGAGATGGCTACACCTTC. As protein: CASILSDRGDGYTF.